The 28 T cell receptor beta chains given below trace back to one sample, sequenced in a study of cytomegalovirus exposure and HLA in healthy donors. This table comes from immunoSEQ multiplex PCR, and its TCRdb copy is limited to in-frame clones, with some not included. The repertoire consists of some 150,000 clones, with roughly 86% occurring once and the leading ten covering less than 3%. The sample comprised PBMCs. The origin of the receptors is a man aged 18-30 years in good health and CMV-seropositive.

The CDR3 reads CASSPGTGGNQPQHF. CDR3 nucleotides: TGTGCCAGCAGCCCCGGGACGGGGGGCAATCAGCCCCAGCATTTT. The chain couples TRBV6-5 to TRBJ1-5, with D possibly being TRBD1 (5 bases). CDR3 length equals 15 residues. Germline assignment: CDR1 MNHEY and CDR2 SVGAGI. V was cut by 6 bases and J by 2 bases, with 14 bases left in between.

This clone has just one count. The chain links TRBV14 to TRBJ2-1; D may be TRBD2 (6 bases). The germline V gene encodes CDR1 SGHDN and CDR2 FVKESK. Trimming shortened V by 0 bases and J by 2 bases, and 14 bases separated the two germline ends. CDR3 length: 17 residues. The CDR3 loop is CASSQEVLGLPYNEQFF. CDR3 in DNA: TGTGCCAGCAGCCAAGAAGTCTTAGGACTACCCTACAATGAGCAGTTCTTC.

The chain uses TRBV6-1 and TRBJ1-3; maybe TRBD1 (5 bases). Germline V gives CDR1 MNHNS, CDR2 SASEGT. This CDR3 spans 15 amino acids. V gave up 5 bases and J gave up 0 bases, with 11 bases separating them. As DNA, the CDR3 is TGTGCCAGCAGTATCGGGGGGGGCTCTGGAAACACCATATATTTT. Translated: CASSIGGGSGNTIYF.

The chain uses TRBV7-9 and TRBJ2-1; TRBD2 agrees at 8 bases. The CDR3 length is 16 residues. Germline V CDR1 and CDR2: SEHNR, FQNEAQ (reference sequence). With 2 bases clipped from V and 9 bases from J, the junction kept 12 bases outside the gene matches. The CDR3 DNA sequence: TGTGCCAGCAGCTTATCCTTAGCGGGATCTTACCCTGAGCAGTTCTTC. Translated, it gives CASSLSLAGSYPEQFF.

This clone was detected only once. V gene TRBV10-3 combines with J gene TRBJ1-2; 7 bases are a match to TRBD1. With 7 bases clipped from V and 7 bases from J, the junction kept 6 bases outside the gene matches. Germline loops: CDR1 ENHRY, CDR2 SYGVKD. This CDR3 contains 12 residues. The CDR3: CAITGGRSGYTF. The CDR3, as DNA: TGTGCCATCACAGGGGGGAGGAGTGGCTACACCTTC.

Here the CDR3 reads CASSLVGLAAGNEQFF. Written as DNA, the CDR3 is TGTGCCAGCAGCTTGGTCGGACTAGCGGCAGGCAATGAGCAGTTCTTC. This chain joins TRBV11-1 and TRBJ2-1, with 10 nucleotides matching TRBD2. The CDR3 length is 16 residues. Germline V gene data show CDR1 as SGHAT and CDR2 as FQDESV (reference sequence). With 3 bases clipped from V and 6 bases from J, the junction kept 8 bases outside the gene matches. Combining the CDR3 with reference TRBV11-1 and TRBJ2-1 gives the whole variable domain EAEVAQSPRYKITEKSQAVAFWCDPISGHATLYWYRQILGQGPELLVQFQDESVVDDSQLPKDRFSAERLKGVDSTLKIQPAELGDSAMYLCASSLVGLAAGNEQFFGPGTRLTVL.

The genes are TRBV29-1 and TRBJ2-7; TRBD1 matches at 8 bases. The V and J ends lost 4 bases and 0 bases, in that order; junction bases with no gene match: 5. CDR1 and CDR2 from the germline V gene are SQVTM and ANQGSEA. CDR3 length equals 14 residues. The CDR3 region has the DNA TGCAGCGTTGGGGGGACAGGACACTCCTACGAGCAGTACTTC. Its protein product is CSVGGTGHSYEQYF.

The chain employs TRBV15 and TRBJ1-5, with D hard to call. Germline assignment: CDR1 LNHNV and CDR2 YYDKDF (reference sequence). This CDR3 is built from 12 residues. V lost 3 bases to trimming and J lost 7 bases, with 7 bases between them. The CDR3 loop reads CATSRGGQPQHF. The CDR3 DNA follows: TGTGCCACCAGCAGGGGAGGCCAGCCCCAGCATTTT.

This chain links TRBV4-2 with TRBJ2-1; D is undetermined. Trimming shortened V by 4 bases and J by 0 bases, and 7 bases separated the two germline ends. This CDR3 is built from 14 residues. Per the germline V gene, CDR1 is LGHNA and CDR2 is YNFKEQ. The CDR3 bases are TGTGCCAGCAGCCTACTGAGCTCCTACAATGAGCAGTTCTTC. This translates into CASSLLSSYNEQFF.

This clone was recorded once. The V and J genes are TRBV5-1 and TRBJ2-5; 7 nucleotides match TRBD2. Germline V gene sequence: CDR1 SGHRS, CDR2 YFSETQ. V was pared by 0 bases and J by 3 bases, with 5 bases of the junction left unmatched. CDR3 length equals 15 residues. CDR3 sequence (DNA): TGCGCCAGCAGCTTGGTAGCTAGCGGCGAAGAGACCCAGTACTTC. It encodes CASSLVASGEETQYF.

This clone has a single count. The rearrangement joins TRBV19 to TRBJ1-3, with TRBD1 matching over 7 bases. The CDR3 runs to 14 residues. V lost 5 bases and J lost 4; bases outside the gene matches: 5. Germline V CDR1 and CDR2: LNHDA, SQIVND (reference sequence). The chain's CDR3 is CASSEGARGNTIYF. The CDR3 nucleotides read TGTGCCAGTAGTGAGGGGGCGCGCGGAAACACCATATATTTT.

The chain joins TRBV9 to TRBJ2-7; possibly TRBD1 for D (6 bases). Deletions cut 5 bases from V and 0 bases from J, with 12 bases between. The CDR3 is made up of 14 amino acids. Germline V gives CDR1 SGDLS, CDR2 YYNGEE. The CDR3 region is CASSADRTSYEQYF. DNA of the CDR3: TGTGCCAGCAGTGCTGACAGGACCTCCTACGAGCAGTACTTC. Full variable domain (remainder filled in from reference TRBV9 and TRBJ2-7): DSGVTQTPKHLITATGQRVTLRCSPRSGDLSVYWYQQSLDQGLQFLIQYYNGEERAKGNILERFSAQQFPDLHSELNLSSLELGDSALYFCASSADRTSYEQYFGPGTRLTVT.

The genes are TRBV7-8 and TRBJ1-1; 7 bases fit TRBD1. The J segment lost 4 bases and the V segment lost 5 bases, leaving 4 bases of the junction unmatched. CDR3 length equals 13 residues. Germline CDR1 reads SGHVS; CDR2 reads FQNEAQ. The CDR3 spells CASSPRQGTEAFF. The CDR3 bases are TGTGCCAGCAGCCCCCGACAGGGCACTGAAGCTTTCTTT.

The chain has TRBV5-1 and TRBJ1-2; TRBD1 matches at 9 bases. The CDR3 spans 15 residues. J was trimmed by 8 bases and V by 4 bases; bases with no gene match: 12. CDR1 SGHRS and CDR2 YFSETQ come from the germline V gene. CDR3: CASSIQGAESLGYTF. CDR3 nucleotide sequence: TGCGCCAGCAGCATACAGGGGGCGGAATCCCTCGGCTACACCTTC.

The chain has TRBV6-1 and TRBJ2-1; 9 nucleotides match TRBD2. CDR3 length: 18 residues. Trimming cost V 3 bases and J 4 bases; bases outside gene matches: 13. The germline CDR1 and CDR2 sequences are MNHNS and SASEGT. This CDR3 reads CASSDSAPSGTGYNEQFF. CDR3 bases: TGTGCCAGCAGTGATAGTGCCCCTAGCGGGACGGGATACAATGAGCAGTTCTTC.

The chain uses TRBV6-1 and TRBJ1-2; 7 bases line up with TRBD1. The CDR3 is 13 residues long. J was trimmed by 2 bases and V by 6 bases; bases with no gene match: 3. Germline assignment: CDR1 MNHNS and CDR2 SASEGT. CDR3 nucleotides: TGTGCCAGCAGCGAACAGGGGAACTATGGCTACACCTTC. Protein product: CASSEQGNYGYTF.

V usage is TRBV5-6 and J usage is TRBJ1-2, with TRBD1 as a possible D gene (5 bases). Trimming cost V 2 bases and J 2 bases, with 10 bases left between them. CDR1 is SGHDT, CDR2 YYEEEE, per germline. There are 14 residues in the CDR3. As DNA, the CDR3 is TGTGCCAGCAGCTTAGGAGGGGCCAACTATGGCTACACCTTC. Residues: CASSLGGANYGYTF.

The CDR3 DNA is TGCAGTGCGAAAAGAGATGGCTACACCTTC. Amino acids: CSAKRDGYTF. V is TRBV20-1 and J is TRBJ1-2; D gene uncertain. The CDR3 runs to 10 residues. V gave up 6 bases and J gave up 6 bases, with 8 bases separating them. Germline assignment: CDR1 DFQATT and CDR2 SNEGSKA (reference sequence).

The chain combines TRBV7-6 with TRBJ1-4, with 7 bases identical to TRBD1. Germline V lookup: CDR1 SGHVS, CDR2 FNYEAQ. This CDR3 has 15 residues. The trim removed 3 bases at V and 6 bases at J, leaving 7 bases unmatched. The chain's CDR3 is CASSFIRGSDEKLFF. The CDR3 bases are TGTGCCAGCAGCTTTATCAGGGGGTCGGATGAAAAACTGTTTTTT.

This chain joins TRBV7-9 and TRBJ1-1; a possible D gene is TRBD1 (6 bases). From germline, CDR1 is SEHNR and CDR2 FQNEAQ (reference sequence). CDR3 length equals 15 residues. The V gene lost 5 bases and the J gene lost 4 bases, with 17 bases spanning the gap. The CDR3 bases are TGTGCCAGCAGCCCAATACAGGGAACGGTCACTGAAGCTTTCTTT. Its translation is CASSPIQGTVTEAFF.

CDR3 protein: CASSLGASEGIQYF. The CDR3 bases are TGCGCCAGCAGCTTGGGAGCCTCGGAGGGCATTCAGTACTTC. V usage is TRBV5-1 and J usage is TRBJ2-4; TRBD2 might be the D (6 bases). This CDR3 spans 14 amino acids. V gave up 0 bases and J gave up 9 bases, with 13 bases separating them. The V gene's germline CDR1 is SGHRS and CDR2 YFSETQ.

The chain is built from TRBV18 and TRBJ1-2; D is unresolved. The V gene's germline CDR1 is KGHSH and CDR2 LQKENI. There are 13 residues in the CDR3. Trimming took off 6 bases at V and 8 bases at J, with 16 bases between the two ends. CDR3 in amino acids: CASSSTEGAGYTF. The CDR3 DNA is TGTGCCAGCTCCTCAACCGAGGGAGCGGGCTACACCTTC.

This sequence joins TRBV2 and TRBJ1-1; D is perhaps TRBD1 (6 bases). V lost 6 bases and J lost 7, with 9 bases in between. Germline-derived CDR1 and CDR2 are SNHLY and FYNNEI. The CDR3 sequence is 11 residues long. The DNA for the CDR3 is TGTGCCAGCAGAGGGGGTATTGAAGCTTTCTTT. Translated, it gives CASRGGIEAFF.

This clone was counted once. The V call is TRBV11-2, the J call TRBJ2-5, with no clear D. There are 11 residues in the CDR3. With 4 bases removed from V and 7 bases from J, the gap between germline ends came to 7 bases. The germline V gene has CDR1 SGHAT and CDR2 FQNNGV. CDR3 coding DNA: TGTGCCAGCAGCTCCCTAGGGACCCAGTACTTC. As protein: CASSSLGTQYF. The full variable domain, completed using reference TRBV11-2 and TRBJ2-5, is EAGVAQSPRYKIIEKRQSVAFWCNPISGHATLYWYQQILGQGPKLLIQFQNNGVVDDSQLPKDRFSAERLKGVDSTLKIQPAKLEDSAVYLCASSSLGTQYFGPGTRLLVL.

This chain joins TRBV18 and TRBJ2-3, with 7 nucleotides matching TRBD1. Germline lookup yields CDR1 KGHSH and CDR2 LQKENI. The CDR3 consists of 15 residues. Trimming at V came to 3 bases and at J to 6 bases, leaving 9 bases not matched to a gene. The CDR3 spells CASSPKTGFTDTQYF. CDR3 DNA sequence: TGTGCCAGCTCACCTAAGACAGGGTTCACCGATACGCAGTATTTT.

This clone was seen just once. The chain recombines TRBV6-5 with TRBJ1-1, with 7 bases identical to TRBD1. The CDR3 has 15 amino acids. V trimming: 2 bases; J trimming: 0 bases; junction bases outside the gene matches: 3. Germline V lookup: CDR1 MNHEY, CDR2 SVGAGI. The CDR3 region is CASSYQGVMNTEAFF. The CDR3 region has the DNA TGTGCCAGCAGTTACCAGGGGGTAATGAACACTGAAGCTTTCTTT.

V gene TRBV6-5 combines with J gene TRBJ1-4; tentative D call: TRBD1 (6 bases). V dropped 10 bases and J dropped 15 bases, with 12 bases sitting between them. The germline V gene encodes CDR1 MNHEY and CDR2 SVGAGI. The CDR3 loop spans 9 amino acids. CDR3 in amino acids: CATKGGVFF. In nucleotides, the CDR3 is TGTGCCACCAAGGGGGGGGTGTTTTTT.

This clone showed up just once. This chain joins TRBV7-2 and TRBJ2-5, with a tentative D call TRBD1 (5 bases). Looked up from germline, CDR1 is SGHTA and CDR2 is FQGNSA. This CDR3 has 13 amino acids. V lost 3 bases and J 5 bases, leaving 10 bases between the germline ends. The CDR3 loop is CASSFTRAETQYF. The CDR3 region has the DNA TGTGCCAGCAGCTTTACCAGGGCGGAGACCCAGTACTTC.